A single sample gave rise to the 30 T cell receptor beta chains below, sequenced in a study of blood T cell repertoires in COVID-19. TCRdb keeps only in-frame clones here, not all; method: immunoSEQ multiplex PCR. This table has 200,000 to 250,000 clones, approximately 90% appearing once. The source material was peripheral blood. Every receptor here comes from a man aged 30 to 39 with COVID-19, enrolled during active disease.

The genes are TRBV10-3 and TRBJ1-1; D gene ambiguous. Per the germline V gene, CDR1 is ENHRY and CDR2 is SYGVKD. CDR3 length: 18 amino acids. The V end was cut by 0 bases, the J end by 3 bases, with 20 bases between. The DNA of the CDR3 is TGTGCCATCAGTGAGTCGACTAGCAGAGTCACCCCAGACACTGAAGCTTTCTTT. Its protein is CAISESTSRVTPDTEAFF.

The rearrangement links TRBV15 to TRBJ2-2; tentative D call: TRBD2 (7 bases). The germline CDR1 and CDR2 sequences are LNHNV and YYDKDF (reference sequence). Trimming left V 3 bases short and J 5 bases short, with 10 bases between. This CDR3 comprises 14 residues. The CDR3 DNA follows: TGTGCCACCAGCAGGGGGGGGACAACCGGGGAGCTGTTTTTT. This codes for CATSRGGTTGELFF.

The rearrangement joins TRBV19 to TRBJ2-3; 14 bases are shared with TRBD2. V lost 2 bases to trimming and J lost 4 bases; unmatched junction nucleotides: 11. The CDR3 extends over 19 amino acids. Germline CDR1 and CDR2: LNHDA and SQIVND (reference sequence). CDR3 nucleotide sequence: TGTGCCAGTAGTATAAGGCGACTAGCGGGAGGGCTTAACCCAGATACGCAGTATTTT. Translation: CASSIRRLAGGLNPDTQYF.

The CDR3 DNA reads TGCGCCAGCAGCCCTGGGACAGGGGGCTCTGGCTACACCTTC. Protein: CASSPGTGGSGYTF. The rearrangement joins TRBV5-1 to TRBJ1-2, with 12 bases lining up with TRBD1. The V gene end was trimmed by 4 bases and the J gene end by 7 bases; junction bases not matched to a gene: 5. Germline-derived CDR1 and CDR2 are SGHRS and YFSETQ. The CDR3 has 14 residues.

V and J are TRBV4-2 and TRBJ1-1, with D tentatively TRBD1 (6 bases). Germline V CDR1 and CDR2: LGHNA, YNFKEQ. The CDR3 contains 14 residues. The V end lost 1 base, the J end lost 5 bases, and 11 bases lay between the germline ends. This CDR3 reads CASSQAGRGTEAFF. DNA for the CDR3: TGTGCCAGCAGCCAAGCAGGCAGGGGTACTGAAGCTTTCTTT.

The J gene is TRBJ1-2, the V gene TRBV7-2, with a weak D call TRBD1 (5 bases). This CDR3 comprises 16 residues. Deletions cut 1 base from V and 4 bases from J, with 16 bases between. The germline gives CDR1 SGHTA, CDR2 FQGNSA. CDR3 sequence: CASSLVVTGVGYGYTF. The CDR3 DNA is TGTGCCAGCAGCTTAGTAGTGACGGGGGTTGGCTATGGCTACACCTTC.

This chain joins TRBV7-8 and TRBJ1-1, with D perhaps TRBD1 (5 bases). Trimming removed 1 base at V and 1 base at J, with 16 bases between. The germline V gene has CDR1 SGHVS and CDR2 FQNEAQ. The CDR3 runs to 17 residues. The CDR3 spells CASSLEAQGWENTEAFF. The DNA for the CDR3 is TGTGCCAGCAGCTTAGAGGCCCAGGGTTGGGAGAACACTGAAGCTTTCTTT.

This chain joins TRBV12-3 or TRBV12-4 and TRBJ2-4; no reliable D call. V dropped 8 bases and J dropped 0 bases, with 5 bases sitting between them. This CDR3 has 12 residues. Here the CDR3 reads CASAVAKNIQYF. The CDR3 DNA follows: TGTGCCAGCGCGGTAGCCAAAAACATTCAGTACTTC.

The chain recombines TRBV5-1 with TRBJ1-2; TRBD1 matches 8 bases. The V gene's germline CDR1 is SGHRS and CDR2 YFSETQ. Losses at the gene ends were 4 bases for V and 1 base for J; bases not matched to a gene: 3. The length of the CDR3 is 14 residues. CDR3 loop: CASSPGQGNYGYTF. CDR3 in DNA: TGCGCCAGCAGCCCCGGACAGGGTAACTATGGCTACACCTTC.

The chain uses TRBV18 and TRBJ1-1; no reliable D call. Trimming shortened V by 0 bases and J by 3 bases, and 8 bases separated the two germline ends. This CDR3 is built from 14 residues. Per germline, CDR1 KGHSH and CDR2 LQKENI. The CDR3 loop reads CASSPPGYDTEAFF. The CDR3 DNA follows: TGTGCCAGCTCACCACCCGGGTATGACACTGAAGCTTTCTTT.

The chain links TRBV6-4 to TRBJ2-2; 14 bases match TRBD2. There are 18 residues in the CDR3. Looked up from germline, CDR1 is MRHNA and CDR2 is SNTAGT. J was trimmed by 2 bases and V by 6 bases; bases with no gene match: 8. CDR3 sequence (DNA): TGTGCCAGCAGCCGGGGGACTAGCGGGGGAATAAACACCGGGGAGCTGTTTTTT. Amino acids: CASSRGTSGGINTGELFF.

The chain employs TRBV6-2 or TRBV6-3 and TRBJ2-1; the match to TRBD1 covers 11 bases. Germline values: CDR1 MNHEY, CDR2 SVGEGT. V lost 5 bases and J lost 7; bases outside the gene matches: 10. CDR3 length: 16 residues. In DNA form, the CDR3 reads TGTGCCAGCAGTCCCCTCGGGACAGGGGGGAGAAATGAGCAGTTCTTC. This gives the protein CASSPLGTGGRNEQFF.

This chain connects TRBV10-3 to TRBJ2-5; D is undetermined. Germline CDR1 is ENHRY and CDR2 is SYGVKD. There are 13 residues in the CDR3. V shed 2 bases and J shed 4 bases, with 8 bases lying between them. The CDR3: CAISEAGTETQYF. DNA of the CDR3: TGTGCCATCAGTGAGGCAGGTACAGAGACCCAGTACTTC.

The genes are TRBV7-8 and TRBJ1-5; 9 bases agree with TRBD1. This CDR3 has 16 residues. Per the germline V gene, CDR1 is SGHVS and CDR2 is FQNEAQ. The V and J ends lost 6 bases and 4 bases, in that order; junction bases with no gene match: 10. The CDR3 protein is CASRHTPGTGNQPQHF. CDR3 nucleotide sequence: TGTGCCAGCAGGCACACCCCCGGGACAGGGAATCAGCCCCAGCATTTT.

CDR3 residues: CSVSWGRVYHTF. CDR3 nucleotide sequence: TGCAGCGTTTCTTGGGGCCGGGTGTACCACACCTTC. V is TRBV29-1 and J is TRBJ1-2, with D possibly being TRBD1 (5 bases). The ends were cut back, 5 bases at V and 12 bases at J, with 19 bases in the middle. The germline V gene has CDR1 SQVTM and CDR2 ANQGSEA. This CDR3 is built from 12 residues. The complete variable domain, with remaining parts taken from reference TRBV29-1 and TRBJ1-2, reads SAVISQKPSRDICQRGTSLTIQCQVDSQVTMMFWYRQQPGQSLTLIATANQGSEATYESGFVIDKFPISRPNLTFSTLTVSNMSPEDSSIYLCSVSWGRVYHTFGSGTRLTVV.

This chain connects TRBV19 to TRBJ1-5; D not certain. The V end was cut by 3 bases, the J end by 8 bases, with 8 bases between. The germline V gene encodes CDR1 LNHDA and CDR2 SQIVND (reference sequence). There are 12 residues in the CDR3. The CDR3 region is CASSIPREPQHF. The CDR3 coding sequence is TGTGCCAGTAGTATTCCACGGGAGCCCCAGCATTTT.

The J gene is TRBJ2-1, the V gene TRBV2, with D possibly matching TRBD2 (6 bases). This CDR3 contains 13 residues. Trimming pared 3 bases from V and 10 bases from J, leaving 13 bases between. Germline lookup yields CDR1 SNHLY and CDR2 FYNNEI. The chain's CDR3 is CASSDGAGQEQFF. Here the CDR3 DNA reads TGTGCCAGCAGTGATGGAGCGGGTCAAGAGCAGTTCTTC.

The rearrangement links TRBV3-1 (or the pseudogene TRBV3-2) to TRBJ1-1; D is perhaps TRBD1 (6 bases). V lost 7 bases and J 1 base, leaving 10 bases between the germline ends. The CDR3 is made up of 13 amino acids. The germline V gene has CDR1 LGHDT and CDR2 YNNKEL (reference sequence). CDR3 protein: CASIRGGNTEAFF. The CDR3 nucleotides read TGTGCCAGCATTCGAGGGGGGAACACTGAAGCTTTCTTT.

This clone has a handful of counts. The genes are TRBV18 and TRBJ2-7, with 9 bases fitting TRBD1. Germline V gives CDR1 KGHSH, CDR2 LQKENI. The CDR3 is 14 amino acids. V trimming: 5 bases; J trimming: 2 bases; junction bases outside the gene matches: 4. The CDR3: CASSSGTGTYEQYF. For the CDR3, the DNA is TGTGCCAGCTCATCCGGGACAGGGACCTACGAGCAGTACTTC.

CDR3 in amino acids: CASSQTSSKNIQYF. In DNA form, the CDR3 reads TGTGCCAGCAGCCAAACTTCGTCCAAAAACATTCAGTACTTC. This rearrangement joins TRBV5-6 to TRBJ2-4; the D is unclear. Trimming cost V 4 bases and J 2 bases, with 10 bases left between them. This CDR3 contains 14 residues. CDR1 and CDR2 from the germline V gene are SGHDT and YYEEEE. The full variable domain, with the rest looked up from reference TRBV5-6 and TRBJ2-4, is DAGVTQSPTHLIKTRGQQVTLRCSPKSGHDTVSWYQQALGQGPQFIFQYYEEEERQRGNFPDRFSGHQFPNYSSELNVNALLLGDSALYLCASSQTSSKNIQYFGAGTRLSVL.

V and J are TRBV23-1 and TRBJ1-1; 8 bases line up with TRBD1. TRBV23-1 is marked as an open reading frame, function uncertain. CDR3 length: 16 residues. V shed 4 bases, J shed 0 bases, and the junction held 7 bases outside the gene matches. The CDR3 DNA follows: TGCGCCAGCAGTCCCCCAAGACAGGGGATGAACACTGAAGCTTTCTTT. Translated: CASSPPRQGMNTEAFF.

The chain employs TRBV19 and TRBJ2-7, with TRBD2 matching over 10 bases. J was trimmed by 6 bases and V by 5 bases; bases with no gene match: 10. The CDR3 contains 15 residues. Germline CDR1 reads LNHDA; CDR2 reads SQIVND (reference sequence). The CDR3 DNA is TGTGCCAGTAGTCCGGCTAGCGGGAGTTATAGCGAGCAGTACTTC. Residues: CASSPASGSYSEQYF. Full variable domain (missing parts from reference TRBV19 and TRBJ2-7): DGGITQSPKYLFRKEGQNVTLSCEQNLNHDAMYWYRQDPGQGLRLIYYSQIVNDFQKGDIAEGYSVSREKKESFPLTVTSAQKNPTAFYLCASSPASGSYSEQYFGPGTRLTVT.

The chain has TRBV25-1 and TRBJ1-2; tentative D call: TRBD1 (6 bases). The CDR3 contains 14 residues. V was pared by 3 bases and J by 4 bases, with 12 bases between. Germline V lookup: CDR1 MGHDK, CDR2 SYGVNS. The CDR3 sequence: CASSDGGQTYGYTF. The CDR3 DNA follows: TGTGCCAGCAGTGACGGCGGACAGACCTATGGCTACACCTTC.

The chain couples TRBV4-2 to TRBJ2-3; 16 bases agree with TRBD2. The CDR3 has 18 amino acids. Germline V gives CDR1 LGHNA, CDR2 YNFKEQ. V was pared by 4 bases and J by 1 base, with 5 bases of the junction left unmatched. The CDR3 DNA reads TGTGCCAGCAGCCTTGGGACTAGCGGGGGGGGTGGCACAGATACGCAGTATTTT. Translated: CASSLGTSGGGGTDTQYF.

This chain joins TRBV6-2 or TRBV6-3 and TRBJ2-1, with 8 nucleotides matching TRBD2. CDR3 length equals 14 residues. The trim removed 2 bases at V and 9 bases at J, leaving 6 bases unmatched. Germline V gene lookup returns CDR1 MNHEY and CDR2 SVGEGT. The CDR3 DNA reads TGTGCCAGCAGTTACGGGGGACTAGGAGGTGAGCAGTTCTTC. Residues: CASSYGGLGGEQFF.

The chain recombines TRBV27 with TRBJ2-7; 10 bases are shared with TRBD1. Germline V lookup: CDR1 MNHEY, CDR2 SMNVEV (reference sequence). Trimming removed 11 bases from V and 3 bases from J; junction bases left unmatched: 16. The CDR3 extends over 16 amino acids. CDR3 sequence (DNA): TGTGCCGGATCGACAGGGGGCCCTCTGAGTCGCTACGAGCAGTACTTC. It codes for CAGSTGGPLSRYEQYF.

V is TRBV10-3 and J is TRBJ2-3, with TRBD2 matching 10 bases. Germline CDR1 reads ENHRY; CDR2 reads SYGVKD. CDR3 length equals 19 residues. The trim removed 3 bases at V and 0 bases at J, leaving 12 bases unmatched. CDR3 DNA sequence: TGTGCCATCAGTGAAAAACTAGCGGGACCCACCTCTAGCACAGATACGCAGTATTTT. Amino acid sequence: CAISEKLAGPTSSTDTQYF.

The chain links TRBV11-1 to TRBJ2-7; a possible D gene is TRBD1 (6 bases). The V end was cut by 8 bases, the J end by 3 bases, with 17 bases between. Germline V gene data show CDR1 as SGHAT and CDR2 as FQDESV (reference sequence). This CDR3 has 14 residues. CDR3 DNA: TGTGCCAGCCGCCCCCGTGGACAGTACTACGAGCAGTACTTC. Translation: CASRPRGQYYEQYF.

CDR3 residues: CSASRRGVVVETQYF. The CDR3, as DNA: TGCAGTGCTAGTCGTCGGGGGGTTGTCGTGGAGACCCAGTACTTC. The chain combines TRBV20-1 with TRBJ2-5, with 7 positions matching TRBD2. The CDR3 is 15 amino acids. V was pared by 3 bases and J by 5 bases, with 12 bases of the junction left unmatched. Per the germline V gene, CDR1 is DFQATT and CDR2 is SNEGSKA (reference sequence).

This sequence joins TRBV6-5 and TRBJ1-5; 9 nucleotides match TRBD1. The CDR3 spans 14 residues. Losses at the gene ends were 5 bases for V and 5 bases for J; bases not matched to a gene: 4. CDR1 MNHEY and CDR2 SVGAGI come from the germline V gene. The CDR3 loop is CASSPDRGHQPQHF. The CDR3 coding sequence is TGTGCCAGCAGTCCGGACAGGGGACATCAGCCCCAGCATTTT.